Reported below is one T cell receptor beta chain. The protocol was immunoSEQ multiplex PCR, while the TCRdb copy is restricted to in-frame clones and leaves out a portion. The data contain some 140,000 clones, around 94% of them singletons. This sample is part of a study of control samples from healthy donors and cancer patients. Trimming cost V 0 bases and J 1 base, with 11 bases left between them. CDR1 SGDLS and CDR2 YYNGEE come from the germline V gene. CDR3 length: 16 residues. This clonotype originated in a man in his sixties with colorectal cancer. This sequence joins TRBV9 and TRBJ1-3, with a weak D call TRBD1 (5 bases). The sample comprised PBMCs. The CDR3 reads CASSVEGEGSGNTIYF. The CDR3 nucleotides read TGTGCCAGCAGCGTAGAAGGGGAAGGTTCTGGAAACACCATATATTTT.